The rows below give T cell receptor beta chains drawn from one sample of a study of cytomegalovirus exposure and HLA in healthy donors. Profiling relied on immunoSEQ multiplex PCR, and the TCRdb table lists in-frame clones only, not all of them. The data show roughly 200,000 clones, around 80% seen once. The sequenced material came from PBMCs. The origin of the receptors is a young woman in good health and CMV-seronegative. The CDR3 runs from the conserved cysteine through the conserved F or W. D genes are given only for firm matches. Where a row states a size, it is once, few, many or the class of an expanded clone; other rows omit it.

D gene	clone size	V gene	J gene	CDR3 DNA	CDR3 protein
TRBD1	-	TRBV6-5	TRBJ1-2	TGTGCCAGCAGTTCGGGACAGGGTGGGGGCTACACCTTC	CASSSGQGGGYTF
-	-	TRBV7-6	TRBJ1-5	TGTGCCAGCAGCGGGCGCCCTTCAGGGGTAAAGAACCAGCCCCAGCATTTT	CASSGRPSGVKNQPQHF
TRBD2	-	TRBV11-3	TRBJ2-1	TGTGCCAGCAGCACCGGGACTAGCGGGAGAAGACAGAATGAGCAGTTCTTC	CASSTGTSGRRQNEQFF
TRBD2	-	TRBV6-5	TRBJ2-2	TGTGCCAGCAGTCACTGGGTGGGCGGGAGGACCGGGGAGCTGTTTTTT	CASSHWVGGRTGELFF
-	-	TRBV29-1	TRBJ2-3	TGCAGCGTTGACAGTAGCACAGATACGCAGTATTTT	CSVDSSTDTQYF
TRBD2	-	TRBV5-1	TRBJ2-5	TGCGCCAGCAGCTTGGGGGAACTAGCGGGGTCACAGACCCAGTACTTC	CASSLGELAGSQTQYF
TRBD1	few	TRBV30	TRBJ1-5	TGTGCCTGGAGTTCCCTGGACAGGGAGAATCAGCCCCAGCATTTT	CAWSSLDRENQPQHF
-	-	TRBV28	TRBJ1-3	TGTGCCAGCAGTTTATTGCAGGCCTCTGGAAACACCATATATTTT	CASSLLQASGNTIYF
-	-	TRBV11-2	TRBJ2-3	TGTGCCAGCAGCCCCTGGCCCGGGGATACGCAGTATTTT	CASSPWPGDTQYF
-	once	TRBV25-1	TRBJ2-6	TGTGCCAGCAGCGCTAAAGCCGGGTTGGTGTCTGGGGCCAACGTCCTGACTTTC	CASSAKAGLVSGANVLTF
-	once	TRBV4-1	TRBJ1-5	TGCGCCAGCAGCCACGTTTTCATCAGGAATCAGCCCCAGCATTTT	CASSHVFIRNQPQHF
-	-	TRBV6-5	TRBJ2-1	TGTGCCAGCAGTCCCCGCCCAGGTTCCTACAATGAGCAGTTCTTC	CASSPRPGSYNEQFF